Shown below are 10 T cell receptor beta chains from a single sample sequenced in a study of T cells in Graves' hyperthyroidism and ophthalmopathy. It was RNA transcripts that yielded the amplified TCR beta CDR3 regions. The primer set for the first-round RT-PCR of the TCR CDR3 was HTBI. MiXCR, run by TCRdb on the multiplex PCR reads, gives a single entry per CDR3 protein. The sample consists of fewer than 450,000 distinct CDR3 sequences, nearly 15% of them appearing once. Specimen: blood. These receptors all come from a woman aged 55-69 years with Graves' ophthalmopathy.

This clonotype was counted ten times or more. The V and J genes are TRBV5-1 and TRBJ2-1, with no clear D. The CDR3 totals 13 residues. Deletions cut 4 bases from V and 4 bases from J, with 9 bases between. Germline CDR1 is SGHRS and CDR2 is YFSETQ. CDR3 amino acids: CASSPTRYNEQFF. CDR3 nucleotides: TGCGCCAGCAGCCCGACGCGTTACAATGAGCAGTTCTTC.

The V and J genes are TRBV20-1 and TRBJ2-7; no definite D call. Germline V gene lookup returns CDR1 DFQATT and CDR2 SNEGSKA (reference sequence). Trimming shortened V by 5 bases and J by 0 bases, and 17 bases separated the two germline ends. CDR3 length equals 15 residues. This CDR3 reads CSAVDPAVGSYEQYF. The CDR3 DNA reads as TGCAGTGCTGTCGACCCCGCTGTGGGCTCCTACGAGCAGTACTTC.

Sample share makes this clonotype medium-sized. The chain recombines TRBV11-2 with TRBJ2-1; D unresolved. V was pared by 2 bases and J by 5 bases, with 7 bases between. The CDR3 spans 13 residues. From germline, CDR1 is SGHAT and CDR2 FQNNGV. CDR3 sequence (DNA): TGTGCCAGCAGCTTACAACTCGACAATGAGCAGTTCTTC. Translation gives CASSLQLDNEQFF.

This clonotype was seen many times. In DNA, the CDR3 is TGCAGTGCGGGACTAGCGGGAGTTCAAGAGACCCAGTACTTC. This encodes CSAGLAGVQETQYF. The V and J genes are TRBV20-1 and TRBJ2-5, with 14 bases fitting TRBD2. Losses at the gene ends were 6 bases for V and 2 bases for J; bases not matched to a gene: 2. The CDR3 covers 14 residues. CDR1 and CDR2 from the germline V gene are DFQATT and SNEGSKA (reference sequence).

This clonotype has a count of ten or more. The gene calls are TRBV7-3 and TRBJ2-2; 9 bases line up with TRBD2. The CDR3 has 16 amino acids. Trimming took 5 bases from V and 5 from J; bases not matched to a gene: 9. The germline V gene encodes CDR1 SGHTA and CDR2 FQGTGA. The CDR3 DNA is TGTGCCAGCAGCAGAACGTTGCGGGAGGGGACCGGGGAGCTGTTTTTT. It translates to CASSRTLREGTGELFF.

This clonotype was seen at least ten times. The V call is TRBV24-1, the J call TRBJ2-5, with a tentative D call TRBD2 (6 bases). The germline V gene has CDR1 KGHDR and CDR2 SFDVKD. This CDR3 has 15 residues. V was trimmed by 4 bases and J by 9 bases, leaving 20 bases between them. This chain's CDR3 is CATSESGTQGEAQYF. The CDR3 DNA is TGTGCCACCAGTGAATCCGGGACTCAAGGCGAGGCCCAGTACTTC.

This chain links TRBV10-3 with TRBJ2-2, with a possible D match to TRBD1 (6 bases). Trimming left V 6 bases short and J 6 bases short, with 11 bases between. Germline CDR1 and CDR2: ENHRY and SYGVKD. CDR3 length: 13 residues. The CDR3 DNA is TGTGCCATCAGGCCAGGGGTTGCCGGGGAGCTGTTTTTT. Translated: CAIRPGVAGELFF.

In this sample, this clonotype turned up many times. The chain carries TRBV5-1 and TRBJ1-1, with a possible D match to TRBD1 (5 bases). The V end was cut by 5 bases, the J end by 7 bases, with 15 bases between. Germline V CDR1 and CDR2: SGHRS, YFSETQ. This CDR3 comprises 13 residues. The CDR3, as DNA: TGCGCCAGCAGGCAAGACAGTTATGGTGAAGCTTTCTTT. It specifies CASRQDSYGEAFF.

The rearrangement uses TRBV7-8 and TRBJ2-1; D possibly uses TRBD1 or TRBD2 (5 bases each). The length of the CDR3 is 16 residues. V lost 0 bases to trimming and J lost 8 bases, with 17 bases between them. Germline CDR1 and CDR2: SGHVS and FQNEAQ. The chain's CDR3 is CASSLARQRSWDEQFF. As DNA, the CDR3 is TGTGCCAGCAGCTTAGCCAGACAGCGGAGTTGGGATGAGCAGTTCTTC.

The sample holds many counts of this clonotype. V is TRBV12-3 or TRBV12-4 and J is TRBJ1-5, with D possibly being TRBD1 (5 bases). The CDR3 length is 13 residues. V lost 3 bases and J lost 5, with 8 bases in between. Written as DNA, the CDR3 is TGTGCCAGCAGTTTCGAAGGGGATCAGCCCCAGCATTTT. This translates into CASSFEGDQPQHF.